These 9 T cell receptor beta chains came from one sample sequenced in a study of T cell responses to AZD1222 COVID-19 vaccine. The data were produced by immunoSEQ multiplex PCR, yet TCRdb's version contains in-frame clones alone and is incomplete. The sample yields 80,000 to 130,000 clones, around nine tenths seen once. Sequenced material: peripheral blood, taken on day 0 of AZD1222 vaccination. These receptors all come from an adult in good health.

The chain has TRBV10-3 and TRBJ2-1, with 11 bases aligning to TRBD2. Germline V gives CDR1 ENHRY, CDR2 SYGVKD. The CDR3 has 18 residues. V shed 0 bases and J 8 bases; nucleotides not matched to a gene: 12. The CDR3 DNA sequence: TGTGCCATCAGTGAGTCTGGCACTAGCGGGAGTTACAGGGATGAGCAGTTCTTC. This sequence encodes CAISESGTSGSYRDEQFF.

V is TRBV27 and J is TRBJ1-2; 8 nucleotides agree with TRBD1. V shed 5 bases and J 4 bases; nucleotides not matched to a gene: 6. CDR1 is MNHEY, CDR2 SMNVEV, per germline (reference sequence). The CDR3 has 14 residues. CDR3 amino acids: CASSARGLGYGYTF. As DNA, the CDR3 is TGTGCCAGCAGTGCCAGGGGGCTCGGCTATGGCTACACCTTC.

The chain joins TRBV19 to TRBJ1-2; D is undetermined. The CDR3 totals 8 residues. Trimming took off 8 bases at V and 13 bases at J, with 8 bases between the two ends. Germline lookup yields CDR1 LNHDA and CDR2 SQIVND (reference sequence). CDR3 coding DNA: TGTGCCAGTGGGCGTGGCACCTTC. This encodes CASGRGTF.

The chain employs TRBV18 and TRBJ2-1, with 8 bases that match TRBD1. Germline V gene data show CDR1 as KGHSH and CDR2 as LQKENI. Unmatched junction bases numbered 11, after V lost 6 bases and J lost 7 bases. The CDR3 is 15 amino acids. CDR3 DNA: TGTGCCAGCTCTCCCCTACAGGGGGATGATAATGAGCAGTTCTTC. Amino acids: CASSPLQGDDNEQFF.

CDR3 DNA: TGTGCCAGTATTAAGGACAGGGCTGGAAACACCATATATTTT. Its protein product is CASIKDRAGNTIYF. The chain has TRBV6-5 and TRBJ1-3; 8 bases match TRBD1. The CDR3 runs 14 residues. The V and J ends lost 9 bases and 2 bases, in that order; junction bases with no gene match: 6. CDR1 and CDR2 (germline): MNHEY, SVGAGI.

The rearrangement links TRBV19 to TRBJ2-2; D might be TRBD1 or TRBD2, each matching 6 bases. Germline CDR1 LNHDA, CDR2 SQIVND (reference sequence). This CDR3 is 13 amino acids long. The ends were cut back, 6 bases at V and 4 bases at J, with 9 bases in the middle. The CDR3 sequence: CASRGGTTGELFF. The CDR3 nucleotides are TGTGCCAGTAGAGGGGGGACCACCGGGGAGCTGTTTTTT. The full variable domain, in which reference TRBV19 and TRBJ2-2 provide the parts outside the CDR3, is DGGITQSPKYLFRKEGQNVTLSCEQNLNHDAMYWYRQDPGQGLRLIYYSQIVNDFQKGDIAEGYSVSREKKESFPLTVTSAQKNPTAFYLCASRGGTTGELFFGEGSRLTVL.

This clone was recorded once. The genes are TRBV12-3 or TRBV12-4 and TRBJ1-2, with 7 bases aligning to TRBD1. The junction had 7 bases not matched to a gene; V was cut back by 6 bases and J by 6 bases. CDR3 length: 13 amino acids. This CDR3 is CASSLDRVHGYTF. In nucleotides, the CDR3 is TGTGCCAGCAGCCTAGACAGGGTACATGGCTACACCTTC.

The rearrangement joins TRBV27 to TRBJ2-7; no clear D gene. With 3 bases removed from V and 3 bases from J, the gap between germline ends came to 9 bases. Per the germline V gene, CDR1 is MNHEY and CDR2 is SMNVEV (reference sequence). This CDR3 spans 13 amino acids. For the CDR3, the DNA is TGTGCCAGCAGTTTTCGCCCGAACTACGAGCAGTACTTC. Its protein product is CASSFRPNYEQYF.

This CDR3 reads CASSIGTGRGGNTIYF. CDR3 in DNA: TGTGCCAGCAGCATAGGGACAGGGCGTGGGGGAAACACCATATATTTT. V gene TRBV5-4 combines with J gene TRBJ1-3; 9 bases agree with TRBD1. The germline CDR1 and CDR2 sequences are SGHNT and YYREEE (reference sequence). The trim removed 4 bases at V and 4 bases at J, leaving 9 bases unmatched. The CDR3 contains 16 residues.